A selection of T cell receptor beta chains follows, all from one sample in a study of blood T cell repertoires in COVID-19. Sequencing was performed with immunoSEQ multiplex PCR; in TCRdb, only in-frame clones are kept and a portion is missing. Among about 46,000 clones, over 80% were seen once, and the ten largest hold about 15%. The sample consisted of peripheral blood. The receptors come from a human donor in a cohort sampled during active COVID-19. The CDR3 runs from the conserved cysteine through the conserved F or W. D genes are given only for firm matches. Size is omitted from some rows. Given values are once, few, many or a class for expanded clones.

>NA|TRBJ2-7|TRBD2|TRBV7-9
TGTGCCAGCAGCCCGGGACTAGCGGGAGACCACGAGCAGTACTTC
CASSPGLAGDHEQYF
>NA|TRBJ1-1|NA|TRBV12-3/TRBV12-4
TGTGCCAGCAGTTTCGGAGGGAACACTGAAGCTTTCTTT
CASSFGGNTEAFF
>NA|TRBJ2-7|TRBD2|TRBV10-3
TGTGCCATCAGTGATAGACAGGACCCTGGACTAGCGGGAAATCCGCTCTACGAGCAGTACTTC
CAISDRQDPGLAGNPLYEQYF
>NA|TRBJ1-6|NA|TRBV9
TGTGCCAGCAGCGCCCACAACTCCTATAATTCACCCCTCCACTTT
CASSAHNSYNSPLHF
>NA|TRBJ2-2|NA|TRBV4-2
TGTGCCAGCAGTCCCGCGGAGGACACCGGGGAGCTGTTTTTT
CASSPAEDTGELFF
>NA|TRBJ1-5|NA|TRBV7-2
TGTGCCAGCAGCCCCGGGGGGTTCAATCAGCCCCAGCATTTT
CASSPGGFNQPQHF
>NA|TRBJ2-7|NA|TRBV19
TGTGCCAGTAGGACCCCCGGGGCGGGAAACGAGCAGTACTTC
CASRTPGAGNEQYF
>NA|TRBJ1-1|NA|TRBV30
TGTGCCTGGAGTTCGTGGGGAGGAAGTACCACTGAAGCTTTCTTT
CAWSSWGGSTTEAFF
>NA|TRBJ1-1|TRBD1|TRBV9
TGTGCCAGCAGCGTAGGGGTGCAGGGGGTTTTGAACACTGAAGCTTTCTTT
CASSVGVQGVLNTEAFF
>NA|TRBJ1-4|NA|TRBV5-8
TGTGCCAGCAGCTTCGGGAAGAGGAATGAAAAACTGTTTTTT
CASSFGKRNEKLFF
>NA|TRBJ2-3|NA|TRBV6-2/TRBV6-3
TGTGCCAGCAGTTACTCCACAACAGCAGATACGCAGTATTTT
CASSYSTTADTQYF
>NA|TRBJ2-7|TRBD2|TRBV12-5
TGTGCTAGTGGTTTGCCGTGGACTAGCGGGAGGGCCAAGTGCTCCTACGAGCAGTACTTC
CASGLPWTSGRAKCSYEQYF
>NA|TRBJ1-1|NA|TRBV9
TGTGCCAGCAGCGTAGGAGCAGGTCTGAACACTGAAGCTTTCTTT
CASSVGAGLNTEAFF
>NA|TRBJ2-3|NA|TRBV10-2
TGCGCCAGCCGCAGAAGCACAGATACGCAGTATTTT
CASRRSTDTQYF
>NA|TRBJ2-1|TRBD2|TRBV27
TGTGCCAGCAGAATACTCGGGACTAGCGGGAGAAGGGGTGAGCAGTTCTTC
CASRILGTSGRRGEQFF
>NA|TRBJ2-2|NA|TRBV27
TGTGCCAGCAGTTTGGGCTCGAACACCGGGGAGCTGTTTTTT
CASSLGSNTGELFF
>NA|TRBJ2-2|NA|TRBV7-2
TGTGCCAGCAGCCTCAGAGGCCTCGGGGAGCTGTTTTTT
CASSLRGLGELFF
>NA|TRBJ1-3|NA|TRBV29-1
TGCAGCGTGAGAACAGGTTCCAATTCTGGAAACACCATATATTTT
CSVRTGSNSGNTIYF
>few|TRBJ2-7|TRBD2|TRBV19
TGTGCCTCTAGCGGGGGGACGGACGAGCAGTACTTC
CASSGGTDEQYF
>NA|TRBJ2-1|TRBD2|TRBV27
TGTGCCAGCAGTCCTAGCGGGAGCTACAATGAGCAGTTCTTC
CASSPSGSYNEQFF
>NA|TRBJ2-1|TRBD1|TRBV5-1
TGCGCCAGCAGCTTGGGGGACAGGGGCAATGAGCAGTTCTTC
CASSLGDRGNEQFF
>NA|TRBJ2-7|NA|TRBV5-1
TGCGCCAGCAGCTTGGGGCAGGGGAGCCCCTACGAGCAGTACTTC
CASSLGQGSPYEQYF
>NA|TRBJ2-3|TRBD1|TRBV9
TGTGCCAGCAGCGTGGACAGGGGAGGATCAGATACGCAGTATTTT
CASSVDRGGSDTQYF
>NA|TRBJ1-4|NA|TRBV2
TGTGCCAGCAGGACAGGACTTAATGAAAAACTGTTTTTT
CASRTGLNEKLFF
>NA|TRBJ2-1|NA|TRBV27
TGTGCCAGCAGTTTAGTGGGGGCCCGGGTTGAGCAGTTCTTC
CASSLVGARVEQFF
>NA|TRBJ2-7|NA|TRBV29-1
TGCAGCGTTACAGAGACCTCCTACGAGCAGTACTTC
CSVTETSYEQYF
>NA|TRBJ2-1|TRBD1|TRBV5-6
TGTGCCAGCAGCTCTCGGGACAGGGAGCAGTTCTTC
CASSSRDREQFF
>NA|TRBJ2-2|TRBD1|TRBV29-1
TGCAGCGTTACTGGCACAGGGGTCGCCGGGGAGCTGTTTTTT
CSVTGTGVAGELFF
>once|TRBJ1-5|TRBD1|TRBV28
TGTGCCAGCAGTCCGGGGGACAGGGGAGGGAATCAGCCCCAGCATTTT
CASSPGDRGGNQPQHF
>NA|TRBJ2-7|TRBD1|TRBV5-1
TGCGCCAGCAGACGGGACAGCTACGAGCAGTACTTC
CASRRDSYEQYF
>NA|TRBJ1-5|TRBD1|TRBV27
TGTGCCAGCAGTACAGGGGGAAAAGAGCCCCAGCATTTT
CASSTGGKEPQHF
>few|TRBJ1-2|TRBD1|TRBV19
TGTGCCAGTAAAACAGGGGGCGAGGGGGAAGGCTACACCTTC
CASKTGGEGEGYTF
>NA|TRBJ2-5|NA|TRBV29-1
TGCAGCGTTGTAAGGGGAGAGACCCAGTACTTC
CSVVRGETQYF
>NA|TRBJ1-4|TRBD1|TRBV30
TGTGCCTCTTCCGGGACAGATAATGAAAAACTGTTTTTT
CASSGTDNEKLFF
>NA|TRBJ2-7|TRBD2|TRBV7-6
TGTGCCAGCAGCTTAGGGGGGACTAGCGGAGCCTACGAGCAGTACTTC
CASSLGGTSGAYEQYF
>NA|TRBJ1-3|NA|TRBV27
TGTGCCAGCAGTTTATTCGGGGGAAACACCATATATTTT
CASSLFGGNTIYF
>NA|TRBJ2-5|TRBD2|TRBV19
TGTGCCAGTAGTACACTAGCGGGAGGGCTCCAAGAGACCCAGTACTTC
CASSTLAGGLQETQYF
>NA|TRBJ1-3|NA|TRBV7-8
TGTGCCAGCAGCTTAGCGCCCAGGGCCTCTGGAAACACCATATATTTT
CASSLAPRASGNTIYF
>NA|TRBJ1-4|NA|TRBV6-2/TRBV6-3
TGTGCCAGCAGCACACAGGGTGAACAACTGTTTTTT
CASSTQGEQLFF
>NA|TRBJ2-7|TRBD2|TRBV6-5
TGTGCCAGCAGAAGGACTAGCGGGGGGACCTACGAGCAGTACTTC
CASRRTSGGTYEQYF
>NA|TRBJ2-7|NA|TRBV3-1/TRBV3-2
TGTGCCAGCAGCCAAGATTTTGCTCTATTAAACGAGCAGTACTTC
CASSQDFALLNEQYF
>NA|TRBJ2-7|NA|TRBV6-5
TGTGCCAGCAGTTATAACCGGGACTCGCCGCACTGGCACTTC
CASSYNRDSPHWHF
>NA|TRBJ2-1|TRBD2|TRBV6-5
TGTGCCAGCTCATATAGCGGGAGGGAAAATGAGCAGTTCTTC
CASSYSGRENEQFF
>NA|TRBJ1-1|NA|TRBV5-4
TGTGCCAGCAGCTTGGAGAGCACGAACACTGAAGCTTTCTTT
CASSLESTNTEAFF
>once|TRBJ2-7|TRBD1|TRBV7-2
TGTGCCAGCAGCCCGGACAGGGTCTCCTACGAGCAGTACTTC
CASSPDRVSYEQYF